This TCR beta chain was sequenced for a study of graft-versus-host responses after intestinal transplantation. Study at large: In this cohort, recipients had multivisceral, liver-intestinal, or isolated intestinal transplants. After anti-thymocyte globulin induction, recipients took tacrolimus and steroids for 2 to 3 years. Study-level findings and limits: Peak GvH clone levels in circulation were associated with early post-transplant HvG declines. Ileal or blood samples showed some GvH clones first, and such clones were also found in recipient marrow.

This CDR3 is 14 amino acids long. The germline V gene has CDR1 MGHDK and CDR2 SYGVNS. The V end lost 4 bases, the J end lost 6 bases, and 15 bases lay between the germline ends. The assay was immunoSEQ multiplex PCR, and TCRdb's table has in-frame clones only and misses some. The data contain 25,000 to 30,000 clones, about 80% of them singletons. Only a few counts were recorded for this clone. Its antigen is still unknown. Both intraepithelial and lamina propria lymphocytes were released by processing graft tissue. This clonotype was obtained from a human patient who received an intestinal transplant, so some T cells may come from the graft donor. The specimen was ileum tissue, collected 98 days after intestinal transplantation. The genes are TRBV25-1 and TRBJ1-1; D call uncertain. CDR3 nucleotide sequence: TGTGCCAGCAGTGGGAGCTTGGTCCGCCCTGAAGCTTTCTTT. Protein: CASSGSLVRPEAFF.